The next 31 T cell receptor beta chains were all read from a single sample in a study of vaccination and CD4 T cells after COVID-19 (dated by TCRdb to between 2020 and 2023). Libraries were built with PCR. The sample was run on an Illumina iSeq 100. TCR sequencing of DNA from cultured CD4+ T cells used the Oncomine TCR Beta short-read assay at the Johns Hopkins FTIC core. Through fastp at Q25 and MiXCR, TCRdb rebuilt clones from the public reads, retaining in-frame beta chains. For every CDR3 protein sequence, its rows merge into one entry that carries the most common genes and DNA. The table for this sample lists under 5,500 distinct CDR3 sequences; 21% of them were counted only once. The ten largest account for around 21% of the sample. Their antigens remain unidentified. Taken with the paper, the label for treatment or condition translates to: approximately 9-day PBMC culture with coronavirus spike peptide pools or control peptides (ViraFEST assay).

Sequencing used CD4+ T cells from blood, cultured in vitro. These receptors all come from a human donor who had recovered from COVID-19.

The chain is built from TRBV5-8 and TRBJ1-5; D unclear. V shed 0 bases and J shed 5 bases, with 3 bases lying between them. CDR3 length: 12 residues. Germline V gene data show CDR1 as SGHTS and CDR2 as YDEGEE. The CDR3: CASSLGHQPQHF. The DNA of the CDR3 is TGTGCCAGCAGCTTGGGTCATCAGCCCCAGCATTTT. The full variable domain, rest sourced from reference TRBV5-8 and TRBJ1-5, is EAGVTQSPTHLIKTRGQQATLRCSPISGHTSVYWYQQALGLGLQFLLWYDEGEERNRGNFPPRFSGRQFPNYSSELNVNALELEDSALYLCASSLGHQPQHFGDGTRLSIL.

This chain connects TRBV3-1 to TRBJ1-1, with a tentative D call TRBD1 (5 bases). Looked up from germline, CDR1 is LGHDT and CDR2 is YNNKEL (reference sequence). The CDR3 runs to 18 residues. Trimming removed 2 bases from V and 5 bases from J, with 24 bases in between. In DNA, the CDR3 is TGTGCCAGCAGCCAAACTGCTTTTCACACCCCCCGGGGGACTGAAGCTTTCTTT. This gives the protein CASSQTAFHTPRGTEAFF. Full variable domain (remainder filled in from reference TRBV3-1 and TRBJ1-1): DTAVSQTPKYLVTQMGNDKSIKCEQNLGHDTMYWYKQDSKKFLKIMFSYNNKELIINETVPNRFSPKSPDKAHLNLHINSLELGDSAVYFCASSQTAFHTPRGTEAFFGQGTRLTVV.

The genes are TRBV20-1 and TRBJ2-1, with D perhaps TRBD1 or TRBD2 (6 bases each). The germline gives CDR1 DFQATT, CDR2 SNEGSKA (reference sequence). The V end lost 6 bases, the J end lost 9 bases, and 27 bases lay between the germline ends. The CDR3 is made up of 16 amino acids. DNA for the CDR3: TGCAGTGCGGCCGGACGAGGGGGGATAGGGAAGGGTGAGCAGTTCTTC. Encoded protein: CSAAGRGGIGKGEQFF.

As concerns this clonotype: This may be a read error, as it is one base from a much larger clone. The chain is built from TRBV2 and TRBJ2-2; TRBD1 agrees at 9 bases. This CDR3 comprises 16 residues. Germline CDR1 reads SNHLY; CDR2 reads FYNNEI. The CDR3 DNA reads TGTGCCAGCAGTATACAGGGGGCTAAGAACATCGGGGAGCTGTTTTTT. Translation: CASSIQGAKNIGELFF.

This rearrangement joins TRBV6-2 or TRBV6-3 to TRBJ2-3, with 10 bases matching TRBD2. CDR3 length equals 16 residues. The junction had 8 bases not matched to a gene; V was cut back by 2 bases and J by 6 bases. CDR1 and CDR2 (germline): MNHEY, SVGEGT. CDR3 in DNA: TGTGCCAGCAGTTACACGCAGCGGGGGGGCTCTGATACGCAGTATTTT. Protein product: CASSYTQRGGSDTQYF.

This rearrangement joins TRBV19 to TRBJ2-4; D not resolved. The CDR3 totals 13 residues. Germline CDR1 reads LNHDA; CDR2 reads SQIVND (reference sequence). Trimming removed 1 base from V and 4 bases from J, with 5 bases in between. This chain's CDR3 is CASSIVTKNIQYF. As DNA, the CDR3 is TGTGCCAGTAGTATAGTGACGAAAAACATTCAGTACTTC.

This clonotype counts as medium-sized (0.01 to 0.1%). This chain links TRBV11-2 with TRBJ2-2; possibly TRBD2 for D (7 bases). Germline V gene sequence: CDR1 SGHAT, CDR2 FQNNGV. The V and J ends lost 5 bases and 5 bases respectively, with 21 bases between them. CDR3 length: 17 amino acids. The CDR3 DNA reads TGTGCCAGCAGCCCCCATTACAAGGGGGGGCGAACCGGGGAGCTGTTTTTT. Protein: CASSPHYKGGRTGELFF.

V and J are TRBV5-8 and TRBJ1-3; D ambiguous. This CDR3 is built from 16 residues. Germline CDR1 is SGHTS and CDR2 is YDEGEE. V lost 2 bases and J 0 bases, leaving 12 bases between the germline ends. This CDR3 reads CASSFGLTASGNTIYF. In DNA, the CDR3 is TGTGCCAGCAGCTTCGGACTGACTGCCTCTGGAAACACCATATATTTT.

The gene calls are TRBV5-1 and TRBJ2-5; D is ambiguous. V was pared by 0 bases and J by 7 bases, with 16 bases between. CDR1 and CDR2 (germline): SGHRS, YFSETQ. CDR3 length: 15 amino acids. CDR3 bases: TGCGCCAGCAGCTTGGATGTTACAGCACCGGGGACCCAGTACTTC. Translating it yields CASSLDVTAPGTQYF.

This sequence joins TRBV29-1 and TRBJ2-5, with D possibly TRBD2 on 5 matching bases. CDR1 is SQVTM, CDR2 ANQGSEA, per germline. There are 13 residues in the CDR3. Trimming removed 4 bases at V and 4 bases at J, with 13 bases between. CDR3 region: CSVGGDYLETQYF. The CDR3 region has the DNA TGCAGCGTTGGTGGAGACTACCTAGAGACCCAGTACTTC.

The chain recombines TRBV12-3 or TRBV12-4 with TRBJ2-1, with D perhaps TRBD2 (6 bases). Between the trimmed V and J ends, which lost 6 bases and 0 bases, there was a span of 9 bases. This CDR3 is built from 14 residues. This CDR3 is CASRPGSSYNEQFF. DNA of the CDR3: TGTGCCAGCAGGCCCGGGAGCTCCTACAATGAGCAGTTCTTC.

This clonotype has more than one count but fewer than ten. The gene calls are TRBV19 and TRBJ2-3, with 7 nucleotides matching TRBD1. The CDR3 spans 15 residues. CDR1 and CDR2 from the germline V gene are LNHDA and SQIVND (reference sequence). V lost 4 bases, J lost 2 bases, and 6 bases stayed unmatched. CDR3 in DNA: TGTGCCAGTAGTACGGGGACAGCCCACACAGATACGCAGTATTTT. It encodes CASSTGTAHTDTQYF. The whole variable domain, remainder taken from reference TRBV19 and TRBJ2-3, is DGGITQSPKYLFRKEGQNVTLSCEQNLNHDAMYWYRQDPGQGLRLIYYSQIVNDFQKGDIAEGYSVSREKKESFPLTVTSAQKNPTAFYLCASSTGTAHTDTQYFGPGTRLTVL.

V is TRBV6-5 and J is TRBJ1-2, with 8 bases identical to TRBD1. Germline V gene lookup returns CDR1 MNHEY and CDR2 SVGAGI. The CDR3 extends over 14 amino acids. Trimming cost V 2 bases and J 6 bases; bases outside gene matches: 5. The CDR3, as DNA: TGTGCCAGCAGTTACGTGGACAGGGCGGATGGCTACACCTTC. Translation gives CASSYVDRADGYTF.

This clonotype was counted between two and nine times. J is TRBJ1-4 and V is TRBV20-1; D unclear. In germline, CDR1 is DFQATT, CDR2 SNEGSKA (reference sequence). V lost 0 bases and J lost 4, with 9 bases in between. The CDR3 runs 14 residues. The CDR3 spells CSAREGSLNEKLFF. Here the CDR3 DNA reads TGCAGTGCTAGAGAAGGCAGCCTTAATGAAAAACTGTTTTTT.

The chain has TRBV20-1 and TRBJ2-7; D remains ambiguous. This CDR3 has 14 amino acids. Trimming removed 0 bases from V and 7 bases from J, with 16 bases in between. Germline V lookup: CDR1 DFQATT, CDR2 SNEGSKA (reference sequence). Written as DNA, the CDR3 is TGCAGTGCTAGAGATCCGGTCCCCGGGTCTGAGCAGTACTTC. Translating gives CSARDPVPGSEQYF.

This clonotype was counted only a few times. This chain connects TRBV21-1 to TRBJ2-5. TRBV21-1 constitutes a pseudogene. The CDR3 has 15 residues. This CDR3 is CASSKPQRPQETQYF. The CDR3 bases are TGTGCCAGCAGCAAACCGCAGAGACCACAAGAGACCCAGTACTTC.

This chain uses TRBV7-3 with TRBJ2-1; the match to TRBD1 covers 10 bases. Germline V gene data show CDR1 as SGHTA and CDR2 as FQGTGA. The CDR3 totals 15 residues. The V and J ends lost 5 bases and 4 bases, in that order; junction bases with no gene match: 5. Here the CDR3 DNA reads TGTGCCAGCAGCCTGGACAGGGGGGGATACAATGAGCAGTTCTTC. It is translated as CASSLDRGGYNEQFF.

The chain links TRBV19 to TRBJ1-6; possibly TRBD1 for D (6 bases). Germline V gene lookup returns CDR1 LNHDA and CDR2 SQIVND (reference sequence). This CDR3 has 16 residues. The V gene lost 1 base and the J gene lost 7 bases, with 14 bases spanning the gap. CDR3: CASSIGGPGANSPLHF. The DNA for the CDR3 is TGTGCCAGTAGTATAGGGGGGCCGGGCGCAAATTCACCCCTCCACTTT.

The chain recombines TRBV5-1 with TRBJ1-2; the match to TRBD1 covers 7 bases. The CDR3 loop spans 16 amino acids. V dropped 4 bases and J dropped 0; count of bases not matched to a gene: 9. Germline CDR1 reads SGHRS; CDR2 reads YFSETQ. The CDR3 sequence is CASSLTGTAPNYGYTF. CDR3 coding DNA: TGCGCCAGCAGCCTGACCGGGACAGCCCCTAACTATGGCTACACCTTC. Complete variable domain (other parts from reference TRBV5-1 and TRBJ1-2): KAGVTQTPRYLIKTRGQQVTLSCSPISGHRSVSWYQQTPGQGLQFLFEYFSETQRNKGNFPGRFSGRQFSNSRSEMNVSTLELGDSALYLCASSLTGTAPNYGYTFGSGTRLTVV.

V is TRBV19 and J is TRBJ2-5; tentative D call: TRBD1 (5 bases). Germline values: CDR1 LNHDA, CDR2 SQIVND (reference sequence). Trimming removed 1 base at V and 5 bases at J, with 8 bases between. The CDR3 sequence is 13 residues long. The CDR3 protein is CASSIAGLETQYF. DNA of the CDR3: TGTGCCAGTAGTATAGCAGGGCTGGAGACCCAGTACTTC.

By frequency in the sample, this clonotype is medium-sized. The chain uses TRBV20-1 and TRBJ1-6; D gene uncertain. The V end lost 0 bases, the J end lost 8 bases, and 5 bases lay between the germline ends. The CDR3 is 12 residues long. The germline V gene has CDR1 DFQATT and CDR2 SNEGSKA (reference sequence). The CDR3 DNA follows: TGCAGTGCTAGAGATCAGGATTCACCCCTCCACTTT. Its translation: CSARDQDSPLHF.

In this sample, this clonotype is medium-sized. The chain has TRBV6-1 and TRBJ1-3; no definite D call. V was pared by 3 bases and J by 9 bases, with 6 bases between. CDR1 is MNHNS, CDR2 SASEGT, per germline. The CDR3 has 11 amino acids. CDR3 in amino acids: CASSEVGTIYF. In DNA form, the CDR3 reads TGTGCCAGCAGTGAGGTTGGCACCATATATTTT.

This clonotype is medium-sized (0.01 to 0.1%) within its sample. The gene calls are TRBV15 and TRBJ2-5; the match to TRBD2 covers 10 bases. Trimming took 0 bases from V and 2 from J; bases not matched to a gene: 3. The CDR3 length is 16 residues. Germline V gene data show CDR1 as LNHNV and CDR2 as YYDKDF (reference sequence). CDR3 residues: CATSRDPAGGQETQYF. CDR3 nucleotides: TGTGCCACCAGCAGAGATCCAGCGGGGGGGCAAGAGACCCAGTACTTC. Full variable domain (rest looked up from reference TRBV15 and TRBJ2-5): DAMVIQNPRYQVTQFGKPVTLSCSQTLNHNVMYWYQQKSSQAPKLLFHYYDKDFNNEADTPDNFQSRRPNTSFCFLDIRSPGLGDTAMYLCATSRDPAGGQETQYFGPGTRLLVL.

V and J are TRBV29-1 and TRBJ1-1, with D uncertain. The germline V gene has CDR1 SQVTM and CDR2 ANQGSEA. V was trimmed by 5 bases and J by 7 bases, leaving 20 bases between them. The CDR3 totals 14 residues. The CDR3 reads CSVSRQLGNVEAFF. CDR3 bases: TGCAGCGTTTCCCGCCAACTTGGGAACGTTGAAGCTTTCTTT.

The sample holds a few counts of this clonotype. The V call is TRBV2, the J call TRBJ2-7, with D perhaps matching TRBD2 (5 bases). The CDR3 length is 13 residues. V gave up 6 bases and J gave up 0 bases, with 9 bases separating them. CDR1 is SNHLY, CDR2 FYNNEI, per germline. The CDR3 protein is CASRGLSSYEQYF. CDR3 coding DNA: TGTGCCAGCAGAGGACTCAGCTCCTACGAGCAGTACTTC. The complete variable domain, with remaining parts taken from reference TRBV2 and TRBJ2-7, reads EPEVTQTPSHQVTQMGQEVILRCVPISNHLYFYWYRQILGQKVEFLVSFYNNEISEKSEIFDDQFSVERPDGSNFTLKIRSTKLEDSAMYFCASRGLSSYEQYFGPGTRLTVT.

By sample share, this clonotype is medium-sized. The chain uses TRBV7-2 and TRBJ1-3, with no clear D. The germline V and J ends were trimmed by 3 bases and 3 bases, with 3 bases remaining between them. The CDR3 consists of 12 residues. The germline V gene has CDR1 SGHTA and CDR2 FQGNSA. CDR3 region: CASSFYGNTIYF. The CDR3 DNA reads as TGTGCCAGCAGCTTTTATGGAAACACCATATATTTT.

The chain couples TRBV20-1 to TRBJ1-5, with 7 bases identical to TRBD1. CDR3 size: 13 residues. V shed 7 bases, J shed 7 bases, and the junction held 10 bases outside the gene matches. CDR1 DFQATT and CDR2 SNEGSKA come from the germline V gene (reference sequence). The CDR3 bases are TGCAGTGTGTCCCCGGACAGGCTACAGCCCCAGCATTTT. Translation gives CSVSPDRLQPQHF.

V usage is TRBV6-1 and J usage is TRBJ1-3; D is uncertain. The CDR3 consists of 13 residues. Germline CDR1 is MNHNS and CDR2 is SASEGT. The V and J ends lost 6 bases and 0 bases respectively, with 6 bases between them. The chain's CDR3 is CASRPFSGNTIYF. CDR3 DNA: TGTGCCAGCAGGCCCTTCTCTGGAAACACCATATATTTT.

CDR3 coding DNA: TGTGCCTGGAGTCAAGGTCAGGGGAGCAACGAGCAGTACTTC. Translated, it gives CAWSQGQGSNEQYF. J is TRBJ2-7 and V is TRBV30; possible D gene TRBD1, 6 bases. Germline lookup yields CDR1 GTSNPN and CDR2 SVGIG (reference sequence). The CDR3 length is 14 residues. Trimming shortened V by 2 bases and J by 5 bases, and 16 bases separated the two germline ends.

This clonotype is medium-sized within its sample. CDR3 sequence reads: CSARDYGQGGDEQFF. CDR3 in DNA: TGCAGTGCTAGAGATTACGGACAGGGTGGGGATGAGCAGTTCTTC. This chain uses TRBV20-1 with TRBJ2-1; 8 bases match TRBD1. With V trimmed by 0 bases and J by 8 bases, 9 bases remained unmatched. This CDR3 comprises 15 residues. CDR1 is DFQATT and CDR2 is SNEGSKA in the germline V gene (reference sequence).

Sample share makes this clonotype medium-sized. The V call is TRBV12-3 or TRBV12-4, the J call TRBJ1-2; the D is unclear. The length of the CDR3 is 11 residues. With 5 bases removed from V and 13 bases from J, the gap between germline ends came to 14 bases. CDR3 amino acids: CASSLRPPLTF. The CDR3 coding sequence is TGTGCCAGCAGTCTCAGACCGCCCCTCACCTTC.